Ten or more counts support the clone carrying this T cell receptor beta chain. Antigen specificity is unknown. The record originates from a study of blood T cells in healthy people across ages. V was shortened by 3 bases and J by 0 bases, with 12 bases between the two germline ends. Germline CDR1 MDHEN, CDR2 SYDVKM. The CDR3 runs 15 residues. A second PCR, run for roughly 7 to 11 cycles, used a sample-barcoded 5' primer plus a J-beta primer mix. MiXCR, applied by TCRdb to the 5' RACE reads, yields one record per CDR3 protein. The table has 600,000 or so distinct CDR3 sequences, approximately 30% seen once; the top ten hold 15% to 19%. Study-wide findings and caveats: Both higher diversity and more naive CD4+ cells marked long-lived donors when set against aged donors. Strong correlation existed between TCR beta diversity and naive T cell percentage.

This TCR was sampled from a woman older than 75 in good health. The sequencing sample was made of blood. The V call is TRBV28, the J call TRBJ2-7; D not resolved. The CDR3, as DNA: TGTGCCAGCAGTTTCGGCCCGGGTTCCTCCTACGAGCAGTACTTC. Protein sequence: CASSFGPGSSYEQYF.